This TCR beta chain was identified in a study of shared clonotypes between healthy human individuals. This CDR3 spans 15 amino acids. CDR1 and CDR2 from the germline V gene are SGDLS and YYNGEE. The V end lost 4 bases, the J end lost 3 bases, and 13 bases lay between the germline ends. This clone was observed a single time. Some clones are missing from TCRdb's copy, which holds only in-frame ones; the method was immunoSEQ multiplex PCR. This sample carries about 380,000 clones, roughly 96% of them seen once, and the ten largest clones take about 0.32%. This clonotype was sampled from a man aged 25-45 years in good health. This chain connects TRBV9 to TRBJ2-2, with a tentative D call TRBD2 (6 bases). Sequenced sample: memory CD8+ T cells sorted from blood. Subset in this sample: CD45RO+ cells pooled with CCR7-negative TemRA cells. The CDR3 spells CASSLTSFYTGELFF. The CDR3 region has the DNA TGTGCCAGCAGCCTTACTAGCTTTTACACCGGGGAGCTGTTTTTT.